The clone carrying this TCR beta chain showed up just once. This sample is part of a study of cytomegalovirus exposure and HLA in healthy donors. The study ran its PCR with 60 Vbeta and 13 Jbeta primers. Only in-frame clones appear in the TCRdb table, and some are missing; sequencing was by immunoSEQ multiplex PCR. The sample has roughly 160,000 clones, around 72% seen once. The sequence was collected from a female donor in good health and CMV-seronegative. The sequenced sample consisted of PBMCs.

The CDR3 region has the DNA TGTGCCAGCAGTTTTCGCCGGAGTGGGAGCACAGATACGCAGTATTTT. Its translation is CASSFRRSGSTDTQYF. The V and J genes are TRBV27 and TRBJ2-3, with D unresolved. V was clipped by 3 bases and J by 0 bases, with 13 bases between them. The CDR3 loop spans 16 amino acids. Germline CDR1 is MNHEY and CDR2 is SMNVEV (reference sequence).